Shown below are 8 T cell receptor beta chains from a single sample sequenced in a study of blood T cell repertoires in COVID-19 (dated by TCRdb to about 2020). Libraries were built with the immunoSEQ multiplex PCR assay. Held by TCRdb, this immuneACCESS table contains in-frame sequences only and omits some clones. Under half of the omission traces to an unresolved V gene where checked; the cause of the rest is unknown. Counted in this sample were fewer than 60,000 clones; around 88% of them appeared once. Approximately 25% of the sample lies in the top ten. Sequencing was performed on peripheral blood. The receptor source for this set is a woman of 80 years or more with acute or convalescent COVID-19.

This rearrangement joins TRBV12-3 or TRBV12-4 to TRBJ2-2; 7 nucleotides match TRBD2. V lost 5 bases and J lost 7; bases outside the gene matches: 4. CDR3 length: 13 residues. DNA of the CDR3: TGTGCCAGCAGTGAAATAGCGGGCGGGGAGCTGTTTTTT. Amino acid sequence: CASSEIAGGELFF.

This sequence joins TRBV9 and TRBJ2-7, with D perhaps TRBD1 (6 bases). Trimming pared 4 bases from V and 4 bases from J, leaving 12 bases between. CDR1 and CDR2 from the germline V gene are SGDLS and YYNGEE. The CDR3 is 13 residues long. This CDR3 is CASSRTTGYEQYF. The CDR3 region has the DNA TGTGCCAGCAGCAGAACCACAGGGTACGAGCAGTACTTC.

Written as DNA, the CDR3 is TGTGCCAGTAGTCCAACCGCTCTAGGGGGCGCGGAGACCCAGTACTTC. The encoded protein is CASSPTALGGAETQYF. The V call is TRBV19, the J call TRBJ2-5; 7 bases map to TRBD1. With 5 bases clipped from V and 5 bases from J, the junction kept 14 bases outside the gene matches. The CDR3 runs to 16 residues. The V gene's germline CDR1 is LNHDA and CDR2 SQIVND (reference sequence).

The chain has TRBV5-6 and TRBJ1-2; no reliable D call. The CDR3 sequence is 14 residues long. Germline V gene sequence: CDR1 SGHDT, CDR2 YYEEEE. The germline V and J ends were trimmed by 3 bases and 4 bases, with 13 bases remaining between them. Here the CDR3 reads CASSSPEGPYGYTF. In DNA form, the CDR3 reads TGTGCCAGCAGCTCCCCGGAGGGCCCCTATGGCTACACCTTC.

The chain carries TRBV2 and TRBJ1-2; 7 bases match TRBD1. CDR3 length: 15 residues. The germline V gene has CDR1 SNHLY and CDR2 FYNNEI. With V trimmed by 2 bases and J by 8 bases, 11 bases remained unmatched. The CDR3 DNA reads TGTGCCAGCAGTGAAATAGGGCGGGACAGCGGGGGCTACACCTTC. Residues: CASSEIGRDSGGYTF.

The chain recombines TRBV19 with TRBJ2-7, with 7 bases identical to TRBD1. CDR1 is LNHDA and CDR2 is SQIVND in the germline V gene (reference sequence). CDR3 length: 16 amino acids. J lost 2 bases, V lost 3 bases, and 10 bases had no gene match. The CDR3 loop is CASSIQGDSEPYEQYF. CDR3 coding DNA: TGTGCCAGTAGTATCCAAGGGGACAGCGAACCCTACGAGCAGTACTTC. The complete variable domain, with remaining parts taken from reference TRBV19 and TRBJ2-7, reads DGGITQSPKYLFRKEGQNVTLSCEQNLNHDAMYWYRQDPGQGLRLIYYSQIVNDFQKGDIAEGYSVSREKKESFPLTVTSAQKNPTAFYLCASSIQGDSEPYEQYFGPGTRLTVT.

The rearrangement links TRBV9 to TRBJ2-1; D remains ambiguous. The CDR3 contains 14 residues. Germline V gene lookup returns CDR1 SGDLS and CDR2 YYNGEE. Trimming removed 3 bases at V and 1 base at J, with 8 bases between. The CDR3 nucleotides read TGTGCCAGCAGCGGATCTCTATCCTACAATGAGCAGTTCTTC. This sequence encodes CASSGSLSYNEQFF.

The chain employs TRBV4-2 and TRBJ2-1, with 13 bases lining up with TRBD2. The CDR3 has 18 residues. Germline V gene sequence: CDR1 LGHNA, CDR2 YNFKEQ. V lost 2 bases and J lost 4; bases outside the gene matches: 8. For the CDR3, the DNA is TGTGCCAGCAGCCAACCTACCTCGGGACTAGCGGGGTACAATGAGCAGTTCTTC. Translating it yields CASSQPTSGLAGYNEQFF.